Shown below are 21 T cell receptor beta chains from a single sample sequenced in a study of OX40 agonist ivuxolimab in advanced cancers. The data were produced by immunoSEQ multiplex PCR, yet TCRdb's version contains in-frame clones alone and is incomplete. The table lists fewer than 85,000 clones, around 92% of them singletons. Sequences were derived from CD4+ or CD8+ T cells sorted from blood, sampled in a trial of the OX40 agonist ivuxolimab. The receptors here all came from an adult with an advanced solid tumor such as melanoma, head and neck, liver or kidney cancer.

The chain uses TRBV29-1 and TRBJ2-3; TRBD2 aligns across 8 bases. The CDR3 loop spans 16 amino acids. V lost 1 base to trimming and J lost 2 bases; unmatched junction nucleotides: 8. Germline V gene sequence: CDR1 SQVTM, CDR2 ANQGSEA. The CDR3 DNA reads TGCAGCGTTGAAGCGGGGATAGCGGGATTCACAGATACGCAGTATTTT. It translates to CSVEAGIAGFTDTQYF.

The chain uses TRBV19 and TRBJ1-5; TRBD1 matches at 9 bases. V lost 3 bases and J lost 2; bases outside the gene matches: 2. Per germline, CDR1 LNHDA and CDR2 SQIVND (reference sequence). CDR3 length equals 15 residues. In nucleotides, the CDR3 is TGTGCCAGTAGTATTTGGACAGGGGGCAATCAGCCCCAGCATTTT. Translation gives CASSIWTGGNQPQHF.

This chain links TRBV7-9 with TRBJ1-1; tentative D call: TRBD1 (5 bases). Trimming removed 4 bases from V and 4 bases from J, with 13 bases in between. Per germline, CDR1 SEHNR and CDR2 FQNEAQ (reference sequence). The CDR3 loop spans 14 amino acids. The CDR3 DNA follows: TGTGCCAGCAGCTCCCATCAGGGCGCCACTGAAGCTTTCTTT. Translated, it gives CASSSHQGATEAFF.

Turning to this clone: A junction boundary mismatches the germline segment, possibly from a read error. J is TRBJ2-1 and V is TRBV7-3; the match to TRBD2 covers 7 bases. CDR3 size: 15 residues. Germline-derived CDR1 and CDR2 are SGHTA and FQGTGA. The CDR3 nucleotides are TGTGCCAGCAGCCTAACGAGGACTAGGGACAATGAGCAGTTCTTC. Its protein is CASSLTRTRDNEQFF.

The rearrangement links TRBV5-6 to TRBJ1-2, with D possibly matching TRBD1 (6 bases). The germline CDR1 and CDR2 sequences are SGHDT and YYEEEE. The germline V and J ends were trimmed by 2 bases and 4 bases, with 21 bases remaining between them. The CDR3 length is 17 residues. The CDR3 bases are TGTGCCAGCAGCTTCACACAGGGCGTCCGGACTCTCTATGGCTACACCTTC. Its translation is CASSFTQGVRTLYGYTF.

This chain joins TRBV6-5 and TRBJ1-1; D is possibly TRBD1 (5 bases). The CDR3 has 15 amino acids. Germline CDR1 is MNHEY and CDR2 is SVGAGI. Trimming stripped 7 bases from V and 2 bases from J, with 17 bases between. CDR3 sequence: CASTPGAGINTEAFF. The DNA for the CDR3 is TGTGCCAGCACCCCCGGGGCAGGGATTAACACTGAAGCTTTCTTT.

The V and J genes are TRBV19 and TRBJ1-5; TRBD1 aligns across 7 bases. The junction had 10 bases not matched to a gene; V was cut back by 7 bases and J by 4 bases. The CDR3 extends over 15 amino acids. Germline CDR1 reads LNHDA; CDR2 reads SQIVND (reference sequence). The CDR3 DNA sequence: TGTGCCAGTATGATGGGTCAGGGGGGTAATCAGCCCCAGCATTTT. It translates to CASMMGQGGNQPQHF.

The chain joins TRBV21-1 to TRBJ2-2. TRBV21-1 is an annotated pseudogene. The CDR3 totals 15 residues. DNA for the CDR3: TGTGCCATTCCACGGAGGGGGGCCGACACCGGGGAGCTGTTTTTT. Protein: CAIPRRGADTGELFF.

This chain's CDR3 is CASSPVGAPSSGANVLTF. The CDR3 DNA sequence: TGTGCCAGCAGCCCGGTCGGGGCCCCCAGCTCTGGGGCCAACGTCCTGACTTTC. The gene calls are TRBV5-6 and TRBJ2-6, with D tentatively TRBD1 or TRBD2 (5 bases each). The V end lost 4 bases, the J end lost 0 bases, and 17 bases lay between the germline ends. This CDR3 is 18 amino acids long. Germline CDR1 reads SGHDT; CDR2 reads YYEEEE.

The chain has TRBV11-2 and TRBJ2-2; TRBD2 might be the D (7 bases). The germline V gene has CDR1 SGHAT and CDR2 FQNNGV. This CDR3 region has 14 residues. Trimming took off 8 bases at V and 4 bases at J, with 14 bases between the two ends. CDR3 sequence: CASARGAGTGELFF. The CDR3 region has the DNA TGTGCCAGCGCTCGGGGGGCTGGCACCGGGGAGCTGTTTTTT.

The chain carries TRBV5-1 and TRBJ2-7; D is ambiguous. Germline values: CDR1 SGHRS, CDR2 YFSETQ. The V end was cut by 0 bases, the J end by 0 bases, with 10 bases between. The CDR3 length is 15 residues. The CDR3 coding sequence is TGCGCCAGCAGCTTGGGCAGGACCCTCTCCTACGAGCAGTACTTC. Amino acids: CASSLGRTLSYEQYF.

This clone was observed a single time. The rearrangement links TRBV11-2 to TRBJ2-3, with TRBD2 identical over 7 bases. The CDR3 extends over 16 amino acids. The germline CDR1 and CDR2 sequences are SGHAT and FQNNGV. The V segment lost 1 base and the J segment 5 bases; nucleotides outside the gene matches: 9. CDR3 protein: CASSLGSGRALDTQYF. The DNA of the CDR3 is TGTGCCAGCAGCTTAGGTAGTGGGAGGGCCCTAGATACGCAGTATTTT.

The rearrangement uses TRBV6-1 and TRBJ2-2, with TRBD1 matching over 10 bases. CDR1 and CDR2 (germline): MNHNS, SASEGT. The CDR3 is made up of 16 amino acids. V was clipped by 4 bases and J by 0 bases; unmatched bases: 2. The CDR3 region is CASSADRGPNTGELFF. For the CDR3, the DNA is TGTGCCAGCAGTGCAGACAGGGGGCCGAACACCGGGGAGCTGTTTTTT.

As to this clone: One junction end does not reproduce the germline sequence, and a read error may be involved. The rearrangement uses TRBV7-3 and TRBJ1-1; possibly TRBD1 for D (6 bases). The germline V gene encodes CDR1 SGHTA and CDR2 FQGTGA. The CDR3 runs to 15 residues. CDR3 bases: TGTGCCAGCAGCGTAACTAGGGGGGAAGACACTGAAGCTTTCTTT. It specifies CASSVTRGEDTEAFF.

V usage is TRBV5-1 and J usage is TRBJ1-1; TRBD1 agrees at 9 bases. Germline trimming cut 7 bases from V and 1 base from J; bases unmatched to any gene: 2. This CDR3 is built from 13 residues. Germline V gene sequence: CDR1 SGHRS, CDR2 YFSETQ. DNA of the CDR3: TGCGCCAGCCGGACAGGGGCGAACACTGAAGCTTTCTTT. The encoded protein is CASRTGANTEAFF. Variable domain in full (rest from reference TRBV5-1 and TRBJ1-1): KAGVTQTPRYLIKTRGQQVTLSCSPISGHRSVSWYQQTPGQGLQFLFEYFSETQRNKGNFPGRFSGRQFSNSRSEMNVSTLELGDSALYLCASRTGANTEAFFGQGTRLTVV.

This clone was seen only once. The chain carries TRBV29-1 and TRBJ1-2; perhaps TRBD1 as D (6 bases). The CDR3 length is 14 residues. V was pared by 0 bases and J by 4 bases, with 12 bases between. CDR1 is SQVTM, CDR2 ANQGSEA, per germline. CDR3: CSVEEPGESYGYTF. CDR3 bases: TGCAGCGTTGAAGAGCCAGGGGAGAGCTATGGCTACACCTTC.

The chain's CDR3 is CASSRGLSETQYF. The CDR3 coding sequence is TGTGCCAGCAGCCGAGGACTCTCCGAGACCCAGTACTTC. The genes are TRBV4-2 and TRBJ2-5, with D possibly TRBD2 on 5 matching bases. This CDR3 is 13 amino acids long. Germline V gene sequence: CDR1 LGHNA, CDR2 YNFKEQ. Trimming shortened V by 4 bases and J by 5 bases, and 11 bases separated the two germline ends.

This chain uses TRBV30 with TRBJ1-2; a weak D match, TRBD1 (5 bases). Germline CDR1 GTSNPN, CDR2 SVGIG (reference sequence). The CDR3 spans 11 residues. The V gene lost 7 bases and the J gene lost 3 bases, with 9 bases spanning the gap. CDR3 loop: CASGTDYGYTF. In nucleotides, the CDR3 is TGTGCCTCCGGGACGGACTATGGCTACACCTTC.

This chain connects TRBV27 to TRBJ2-7; possibly TRBD1 for D (5 bases). Germline V gene data show CDR1 as MNHEY and CDR2 as SMNVEV (reference sequence). Trimming took off 6 bases at V and 5 bases at J, with 14 bases between the two ends. CDR3 length equals 13 residues. The CDR3 sequence is CASRDLYRNEQYF. The CDR3 coding sequence is TGTGCCAGCAGAGACTTGTACAGGAACGAGCAGTACTTC.

This chain connects TRBV5-1 to TRBJ2-7; TRBD2 agrees at 10 bases. The germline V gene encodes CDR1 SGHRS and CDR2 YFSETQ. This CDR3 has 14 residues. With 4 bases clipped from V and 3 bases from J, the junction kept 4 bases outside the gene matches. CDR3 in amino acids: CASSQTSGFYEQYF. CDR3 bases: TGCGCCAGCAGCCAGACTAGCGGGTTCTACGAGCAGTACTTC. Full variable domain (remainder filled in from reference TRBV5-1 and TRBJ2-7): KAGVTQTPRYLIKTRGQQVTLSCSPISGHRSVSWYQQTPGQGLQFLFEYFSETQRNKGNFPGRFSGRQFSNSRSEMNVSTLELGDSALYLCASSQTSGFYEQYFGPGTRLTVT.

This clone showed up just once. The CDR3 loop reads CASSQDLGYQQFF. The CDR3 coding sequence is TGTGCCAGCAGCCAAGATTTGGGTTACCAGCAGTTCTTC. This rearrangement joins TRBV14 to TRBJ2-1, with no clear D. The CDR3 has 13 residues. With 0 bases removed from V and 11 bases from J, the gap between germline ends came to 11 bases. Looked up from germline, CDR1 is SGHDN and CDR2 is FVKESK.